This note documents a single T cell receptor (beta chain) sequence. Which antigen it targets is not known. Base qualities were left out, and no much larger clone turns up one base away. This entry is derived from a study of CD4 T cells in relation to SARS-CoV-2 and coronaviruses (dated by TCRdb to the early 2020s). At the level of the whole study: In the ViraFEST assay, PBMCs were cultured with antigen for less than 11 days, after which TCR beta CDR3s were sequenced to identify clonal expansions specific to the antigen. The negative reference condition was either a culture with an HIV-1 Nef peptide pool or a culture with no peptide. Shared crossreactive spike epitopes were mapped to their HLA restriction using patient-derived lymphoblastoid cell lines. At the level of individual TCR clonotypes, the study evaluated whether memory CD4+ T cells crossreact between the spike proteins of SARS-CoV-2 and those of common cold coronaviruses. The Adaptive Biotechnologies TCR-sequencing kit was used for samples from a few pre-COVID donors and for the naive versus memory experiments, whereas the other data were Illumina-based. A different TCR-beta assay, based on Illumina, was used to sequence expansion assays from other donors in the study.

Libraries were built with the immunoSEQ multiplex PCR assay. The paper's data handling went like this. Preprocessing removed nonproductive sequences and CDR3s not starting with C, not ending with F or W, or shorter than 7 amino acids. The MANAFEST web app identified antigen-specific clonotypes based on expansion compared with the reference and other culture wells. A clone was considered positive if significant expansion relative to the reference culture was observed in 2 of 3 replicate wells at an FDR below 0.05. To be called positive, a clone also had to show significant expansion compared with every other tandem well and an odds ratio greater than 5. After three terminal residues were trimmed from each end, CDR3 homology was quantified as pairwise Levenshtein distance using the stringdist R package. TCRdb took this table from immuneACCESS and kept in-frame rearrangements with V and J called. Such tables lack part of the clones; where checked against another copy, unresolved V genes explain under half of the gap, and the rest is unexplained. D and trimming were read from the DNA, whereas the V and J calls and clone size are those reported in that table. A total of more than 20,000 clones appear in this sample, less than 70% of them only once. The leading ten clones occupy about 10% of the sample.

Measured from the cysteine to the phenylalanine, the CDR3 is 14 residues long. Only the CDR3 part of the read is kept: 42 bases, read in frame from the first base. V lost 3 bases and J lost 1 base, and the count of bases not matched to a germline gene is 1. CDR1 and CDR2, per the germline V gene, are KGHSH and LQKENI. CD4+ T cells from unexposed donors were collected before the COVID-19 pandemic (2011-2018). Following 10 days of culture, the EasySep CD4+ T cell isolation kit was used to isolate CD4+ T cells. As far as cell numbers permitted, CD4+ T cells from unexposed donors were tested for reactivity against SARS-CoV-2 S and N as well as four spike pools from common cold coronaviruses. Each well received 1.5 million to 2.5 million PBMCs, cultured in IMDM supplemented with about 5% human AB serum and 9.5 to 10 IU/ml IL-2. Half of the culture medium was replaced with fresh IL-2-containing medium on days 3 and 7. Each peptide culture condition was generally run in triplicate replicate wells. Leukapheresis product for the unexposed donors was bought commercially. PBMCs were isolated from leukapheresis product or whole blood by Ficoll-Paque PLUS gradient centrifugation. PBMCs were either cryopreserved at -140 degrees C or used fresh in the expansion assay. The QIAamp Micro DNA Kit was used to extract genomic DNA from the CD4+ T cells.

Overall study outcomes, separate from this receptor: Small numbers of patients and of tested TCRs limited the study. No donor contributed both pre-pandemic and post-infection samples, which limited tracing the source of pre-existing responses. Significantly weaker SARS-CoV-2-driven expansion was shown by crossreactive clones than by monoreactive clones, consistent with antigenic imprinting. Because the crossreactivity analysis focused on spike protein, crossreactivity against other viral proteins was not assessed. Roughly 64% of donors had memory CD4+ clonotypes that crossrecognized SARS-CoV-2 and at least one common cold coronavirus spike.

This sequence originates from a human donor in good health. The rearranged segments are TRBV18 and TRBJ1-2; the central 8 bases match TRBD1. Sequenced: CD4+ T cells from PBMCs, cultured in vitro. CDR3 region: CASSPGQDNYGYTF. The nucleotide sequence is TGTGCCAGCTCACCGGGACAGGATAACTATGGCTACACCTTC.